These 30 T cell receptor beta chains came from one sample sequenced in a study of beta chain features in type 1 diabetes. Study-level results: Moderately but significantly shorter TCRB CDR3s were found in Type 1 diabetes patients in all four CD4+ subsets.

Every isolated RNA sample was fully reverse transcribed, so sequencing captured expressed TCRB transcripts. The assay was immunoSEQ multiplex PCR, and TCRdb's table has in-frame clones only and misses some. In the table there are 350,000 to 450,000 clones, 10% to 15% of which are singletons. These receptors lack a known antigen. Sequencing was carried out using naive CD4+ T cells from blood. These receptors all stem from a woman younger than 35 with type 1 diabetes.

The sample holds a few counts of this clone. The chain employs TRBV5-6 and TRBJ2-7; D possibly corresponds to TRBD1 (5 bases). This CDR3 is 14 amino acids long. CDR1 SGHDT and CDR2 YYEEEE come from the germline V gene. The V and J ends lost 4 bases and 3 bases respectively, with 14 bases between them. The CDR3 loop reads CASSIVGAHYEQYF. The CDR3 nucleotides read TGTGCCAGCAGCATTGTAGGGGCCCACTACGAGCAGTACTTC.

This clone has just a few counts. This chain uses TRBV30 with TRBJ2-5; 7 bases agree with TRBD2. The last part of the DNA fits TRBJ2-7 better; the J call may be wrong. Germline CDR1 is GTSNPN and CDR2 is SVGIG (reference sequence). This CDR3 contains 15 residues. The CDR3 loop is CAWSVHRGGDYEQYF. The CDR3 DNA is TGTGCCTGGAGTGTACATCGGGGAGGGGACTACGAGCAGTACTTC.

This clone has only one observation. This rearrangement joins TRBV11-3 to TRBJ2-7; 10 positions agree with TRBD2. Losses at the gene ends were 5 bases for V and 3 bases for J; bases not matched to a gene: 7. This CDR3 has 15 residues. Germline CDR1 and CDR2: SGHNT and YENEEA. CDR3 bases: TGTGCCAGCAGCCACTCCGGACTAGCGGTCTACGAGCAGTACTTC. Protein sequence: CASSHSGLAVYEQYF.

The chain combines TRBV5-1 with TRBJ1-5; D gene ambiguous. CDR3 length: 13 residues. V was pared by 2 bases and J by 4 bases, with 7 bases between. Germline V gene lookup returns CDR1 SGHRS and CDR2 YFSETQ. The CDR3 bases are TGCGCCAGCAGCTTTGACGGGAATCAGCCCCAGCATTTT. Its protein product is CASSFDGNQPQHF.

The sample holds a few counts of this clone. CDR3 DNA sequence: TGTGCCAGCAGCGTGGGACAGTACTATGGCTACACCTTC. This translates into CASSVGQYYGYTF. This chain links TRBV7-9 with TRBJ1-2; 7 positions agree with TRBD1. The CDR3 is 13 amino acids. The germline V gene encodes CDR1 SEHNR and CDR2 FQNEAQ (reference sequence). Trimming took 5 bases from V and 3 from J; bases not matched to a gene: 3.

V gene TRBV6-6 combines with J gene TRBJ1-5, with unresolved D. Germline values: CDR1 MNHNY, CDR2 SVGAGI (reference sequence). Between the trimmed V and J ends, which lost 6 bases and 6 bases, there was a span of 6 bases. The CDR3 consists of 11 residues. As DNA, the CDR3 is TGTGCCAGCAGGTCCGGTCAGCCCCAGCATTTT. It codes for CASRSGQPQHF.

CDR3: CASSVAQGGGVGTQYF. The CDR3 DNA follows: TGTGCCAGCAGCGTAGCTCAAGGCGGGGGGGTAGGAACCCAGTACTTC. The rearrangement joins TRBV9 to TRBJ2-5; 9 bases align to TRBD2. This CDR3 has 16 residues. V shed 0 bases and J 8 bases; nucleotides not matched to a gene: 11. CDR1 SGDLS and CDR2 YYNGEE come from the germline V gene.

The chain recombines TRBV6-5 with TRBJ2-1; no reliable D call. Per germline, CDR1 MNHEY and CDR2 SVGAGI. The CDR3 extends over 14 amino acids. Trimming left V 0 bases short and J 8 bases short, with 11 bases between. The CDR3 bases are TGTGCCAGCAGTTACTCGATCGCGATCGATGAGCAGTTCTTC. This encodes CASSYSIAIDEQFF.

The chain uses TRBV9 and TRBJ1-3; D ambiguous. The CDR3 is made up of 16 amino acids. CDR1 and CDR2 (germline): SGDLS, YYNGEE. The V end was cut by 3 bases, the J end by 0 bases, with 13 bases between. CDR3 coding DNA: TGTGCCAGCAGCGCCCGTAGCACCAGCTCTGGAAACACCATATATTTT. It is translated as CASSARSTSSGNTIYF.

This clone has just a few counts. V gene TRBV5-6 combines with J gene TRBJ2-1; 7 nucleotides line up with TRBD2. The germline V gene has CDR1 SGHDT and CDR2 YYEEEE. The CDR3 sequence is 14 residues long. The V and J ends lost 7 bases and 6 bases, in that order; junction bases with no gene match: 10. Here the CDR3 DNA reads TGTGCCAGCGCACGGGGGGACTACCTCAATGAGCAGTTCTTC. It is translated as CASARGDYLNEQFF.

This clone occurred a few times. V and J are TRBV4-3 and TRBJ2-4, with D unclear. This CDR3 is built from 13 residues. Germline loops: CDR1 LGHNA, CDR2 YSLEER. Trimming stripped 11 bases from V and 3 bases from J, with 14 bases between. The CDR3 here is CAPLWSGKNIQYF. Written as DNA, the CDR3 is TGCGCCCCCCTATGGTCGGGCAAAAACATTCAGTACTTC.

This clone showed up just a few times. This chain uses TRBV11-2 with TRBJ2-1; 14 nucleotides agree with TRBD2. The CDR3 length is 17 residues. Germline assignment: CDR1 SGHAT and CDR2 FQNNGV. Trimming took 1 base from V and 12 from J; bases not matched to a gene: 11. The CDR3 region has the DNA TGTGCCAGCAGCTTAGCCCTCCTCCTGACTAGCGGGGGGGTGCAGTTCTTC. Residues: CASSLALLLTSGGVQFF.

The chain links TRBV18 to TRBJ2-7, with 7 bases lining up with TRBD2. The CDR3 covers 12 residues. CDR1 is KGHSH and CDR2 is LQKENI in the germline V gene. The trim removed 6 bases at V and 4 bases at J, leaving 3 bases unmatched. CDR3 coding DNA: TGTGCCAGCTCGGAAGCGGGGTACGAGCAGTACTTC. Amino acids: CASSEAGYEQYF.

V and J are TRBV7-9 and TRBJ2-1, with 7 bases matching TRBD2. Germline V lookup: CDR1 SEHNR, CDR2 FQNEAQ (reference sequence). Unmatched junction bases numbered 4, after V lost 7 bases and J lost 4 bases. The CDR3 totals 13 residues. The DNA of the CDR3 is TGTGCCAGCATGGGGGGGGTATACAATGAGCAGTTCTTC. It is translated as CASMGGVYNEQFF.

There are a few counts of this clone. The chain carries TRBV25-1 and TRBJ1-1; D remains ambiguous. In germline, CDR1 is MGHDK, CDR2 SYGVNS. The CDR3 is made up of 10 amino acids. V was shortened by 8 bases and J by 11 bases, with 12 bases between the two germline ends. CDR3 region: CASGKGAAFF. The CDR3 DNA reads TGTGCCAGCGGGAAGGGAGCTGCTTTCTTT. The full variable domain, its missing parts supplied by reference TRBV25-1 and TRBJ1-1, is EADIYQTPRYLVIGTGKKITLECSQTMGHDKMYWYQQDPGMELHLIHYSYGVNSTEKGDLSSESTVSRIRTEHFPLTLESARPSHTSQYLCASGKGAAFFGQGTRLTVV.

In this sample, this clone turned up a few times. The V and J genes are TRBV6-1 and TRBJ2-1, with 7 positions matching TRBD2. Trimming took 7 bases from V and 5 from J; bases not matched to a gene: 5. The length of the CDR3 is 13 residues. Germline CDR1 MNHNS, CDR2 SASEGT. The CDR3 region is CASTGGPNNEQFF. DNA of the CDR3: TGTGCCAGCACGGGAGGACCCAACAATGAGCAGTTCTTC.

This clone was picked up a small number of times. The chain uses TRBV7-9 and TRBJ1-2; D not resolved. Germline CDR1 reads SEHNR; CDR2 reads FQNEAQ (reference sequence). Trimming shortened V by 1 base and J by 0 bases, and 3 bases separated the two germline ends. The CDR3 has 13 amino acids. The chain's CDR3 is CASSLGANYGYTF. Written as DNA, the CDR3 is TGTGCCAGCAGCTTAGGAGCTAACTATGGCTACACCTTC.

The sample holds a few counts of this clone. V gene TRBV7-9 combines with J gene TRBJ2-7, with 11 bases matching TRBD2. This CDR3 has 15 residues. CDR1 is SEHNR, CDR2 FQNEAQ, per germline (reference sequence). The junction had 7 bases not matched to a gene; V was cut back by 5 bases and J by 4 bases. The CDR3 DNA sequence: TGTGCCAGCAGCGCGATAGCGGGGGGGACGTACGAGCAGTACTTC. It encodes CASSAIAGGTYEQYF.

The chain has TRBV7-2 and TRBJ2-1; 7 bases line up with TRBD2. This CDR3 has 16 residues. The junction had 11 bases not matched to a gene; V was cut back by 5 bases and J by 4 bases. Germline V gene lookup returns CDR1 SGHTA and CDR2 FQGNSA. The CDR3 is CASSLLRAGRYNEQFF. Written as DNA, the CDR3 is TGTGCCAGCAGCCTACTCAGAGCGGGGAGATACAATGAGCAGTTCTTC. Full variable domain (remainder filled in from reference TRBV7-2 and TRBJ2-1): GAGVSQSPSNKVTEKGKDVELRCDPISGHTALYWYRQSLGQGLEFLIYFQGNSAPDKSGLPSDRFSAERTGGSVSTLTIQRTQQEDSAVYLCASSLLRAGRYNEQFFGPGTRLTVL.

The gene calls are TRBV19 and TRBJ1-6, with a weak D call TRBD1 (6 bases). Trimming shortened V by 0 bases and J by 7 bases, and 10 bases separated the two germline ends. This CDR3 region has 15 residues. CDR1 is LNHDA, CDR2 SQIVND, per germline (reference sequence). The CDR3: CASSIEGARNSPLHF. In DNA, the CDR3 is TGTGCCAGTAGTATAGAGGGGGCTCGAAATTCACCCCTCCACTTT.

Concerning this clone itself: This specimen includes other DNA sequences encoding the same CDR3. The rearrangement joins TRBV18 to TRBJ2-1; D unresolved. The CDR3 length is 13 residues. CDR1 is KGHSH, CDR2 LQKENI, per germline. The V gene lost 3 bases and the J gene lost 5 bases, with 8 bases spanning the gap. The CDR3 bases are TGTGCCAGCTCACCTCCGGTAGACAATGAGCAGTTCTTC. It codes for CASSPPVDNEQFF.

This chain uses TRBV20-1 with TRBJ2-3, with D unclear. The CDR3 totals 11 residues. V shed 0 bases and J shed 5 bases, with 3 bases lying between them. From germline, CDR1 is DFQATT and CDR2 SNEGSKA (reference sequence). Here the CDR3 DNA reads TGCAGTGCTAGAGACAGAGATACGCAGTATTTT. Protein sequence: CSARDRDTQYF.

The rearrangement links TRBV4-2 to TRBJ2-7; the D gene is possibly TRBD2 (6 bases). Germline CDR1 and CDR2: LGHNA and YNFKEQ. V lost 0 bases to trimming and J lost 6 bases, with 15 bases between them. The CDR3 length is 15 residues. The DNA of the CDR3 is TGTGCCAGCAGCCAAGATCTGGCGGGGATCTTCGAGCAGTACTTC. The encoded protein is CASSQDLAGIFEQYF.

This clone occurred a few times. The chain combines TRBV4-1 with TRBJ2-7; 7 bases are shared with TRBD1. The CDR3 length is 14 residues. V lost 4 bases and J lost 0; bases outside the gene matches: 3. Germline lookup yields CDR1 MGHRA and CDR2 YSYEKL. CDR3 in amino acids: CASSPTGSSYEQYF. The CDR3 bases are TGCGCCAGCAGCCCGACAGGGAGCTCCTACGAGCAGTACTTC.

This chain connects TRBV6-5 to TRBJ1-2; perhaps TRBD1 as D (6 bases). The CDR3 totals 13 residues. V gave up 5 bases and J gave up 4 bases, with 11 bases separating them. Germline V lookup: CDR1 MNHEY, CDR2 SVGAGI. Here the CDR3 DNA reads TGTGCCAGCAGTGCCAGGGGTATCTATGGCTACACCTTC. Its translation is CASSARGIYGYTF.

The gene calls are TRBV29-1 and TRBJ1-4, with D tentatively TRBD1 (5 bases). V lost 4 bases to trimming and J lost 5 bases, with 8 bases between them. CDR1 and CDR2 from the germline V gene are SQVTM and ANQGSEA. This CDR3 has 12 residues. The CDR3 sequence is CSVGQLNEKLFF. The CDR3 region has the DNA TGCAGCGTTGGACAGTTGAATGAAAAACTGTTTTTT.

This clone was counted between two and nine times. This sequence joins TRBV18 and TRBJ1-1; D is unclear. This CDR3 is built from 15 residues. V was shortened by 0 bases and J by 1 base, with 9 bases between the two germline ends. Germline CDR1 is KGHSH and CDR2 is LQKENI. The CDR3 DNA follows: TGTGCCAGCTCACCACCGAGCCGGGAGAACACTGAAGCTTTCTTT. It specifies CASSPPSRENTEAFF.

V and J are TRBV6-5 and TRBJ2-1, with TRBD2 identical over 14 bases. The CDR3 sequence is 14 residues long. Germline V gene sequence: CDR1 MNHEY, CDR2 SVGAGI. The junction had 5 bases not matched to a gene; V was cut back by 6 bases and J by 10 bases. CDR3: CASSRTSGRQEQFF. The CDR3, as DNA: TGTGCCAGCAGCCGGACTAGCGGGAGGCAAGAGCAGTTCTTC.

J is TRBJ2-5 and V is TRBV5-4; 7 bases are a match to TRBD2. The CDR3 sequence is 14 residues long. CDR1 SGHNT and CDR2 YYREEE come from the germline V gene (reference sequence). V was pared by 2 bases and J by 1 base, with 2 bases of the junction left unmatched. The CDR3 nucleotides are TGTGCCAGCAGCTTTGCTAGCGGCCAAGAGACCCAGTACTTC. Protein sequence: CASSFASGQETQYF.

This clone has just a few counts. The chain links TRBV4-2 to TRBJ2-2; D possibly corresponds to TRBD1 (5 bases). Germline V gives CDR1 LGHNA, CDR2 YNFKEQ. The CDR3 sequence is 15 residues long. The V gene lost 3 bases and the J gene lost 6 bases, with 14 bases spanning the gap. The CDR3 bases are TGTGCCAGCAGCCAGCCCCAGGGTTGGGCCGGGGAGCTGTTTTTT. Translation: CASSQPQGWAGELFF.